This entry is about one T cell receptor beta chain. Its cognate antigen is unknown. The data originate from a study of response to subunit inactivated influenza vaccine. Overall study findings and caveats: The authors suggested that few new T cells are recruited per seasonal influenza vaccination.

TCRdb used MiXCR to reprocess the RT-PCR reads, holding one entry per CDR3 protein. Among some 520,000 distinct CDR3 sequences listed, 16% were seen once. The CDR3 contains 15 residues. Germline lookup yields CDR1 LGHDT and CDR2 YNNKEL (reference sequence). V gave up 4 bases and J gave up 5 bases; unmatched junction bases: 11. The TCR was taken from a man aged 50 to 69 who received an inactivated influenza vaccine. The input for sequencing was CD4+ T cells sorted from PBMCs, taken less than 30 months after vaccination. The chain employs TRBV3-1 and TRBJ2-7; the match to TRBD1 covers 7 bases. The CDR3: CASSPNGYRGNEQYF. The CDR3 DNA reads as TGTGCCAGCAGCCCAAACGGGTACAGGGGTAACGAGCAGTACTTC.